This T cell receptor (beta chain) was sequenced in a study of control samples from healthy donors and cancer patients. The CDR3 is made up of 17 amino acids. Germline trimming cut 3 bases from V and 3 bases from J; bases unmatched to any gene: 10. The V gene's germline CDR1 is SGHRS and CDR2 YFSETQ. TCRdb's table, derived via immunoSEQ multiplex PCR, lists solely in-frame clones and lacks some. Of about 94,000 clones detected, 85% to 90% appear once; the ten largest clones hold 0.95% to 1.5%. The sequence was obtained from a woman aged 50 to 60 in good health. The sample was blood. V gene TRBV5-1 combines with J gene TRBJ2-1; 9 bases fit TRBD1. The CDR3 region has the DNA TGCGCCAGCAGCTGGGACAGGGCTCAGAGAAACTACAATGAGCAGTTCTTC. This gives the protein CASSWDRAQRNYNEQFF.